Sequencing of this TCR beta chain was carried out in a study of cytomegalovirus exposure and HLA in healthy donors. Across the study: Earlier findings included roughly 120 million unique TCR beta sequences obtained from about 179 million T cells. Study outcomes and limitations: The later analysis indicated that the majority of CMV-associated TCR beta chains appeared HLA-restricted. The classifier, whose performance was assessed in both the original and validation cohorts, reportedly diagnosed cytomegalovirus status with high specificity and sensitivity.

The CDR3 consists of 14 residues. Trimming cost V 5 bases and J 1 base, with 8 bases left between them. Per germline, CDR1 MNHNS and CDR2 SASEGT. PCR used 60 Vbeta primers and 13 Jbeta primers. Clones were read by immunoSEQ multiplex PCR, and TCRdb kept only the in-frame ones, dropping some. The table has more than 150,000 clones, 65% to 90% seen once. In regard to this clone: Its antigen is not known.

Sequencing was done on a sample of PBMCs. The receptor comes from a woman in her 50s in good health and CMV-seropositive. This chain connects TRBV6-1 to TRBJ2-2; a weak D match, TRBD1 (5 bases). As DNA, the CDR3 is TGTGCCAGCAGTATCGGACAGAACACCGGGGAGCTGTTTTTT. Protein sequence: CASSIGQNTGELFF.